This T cell receptor (beta chain) was documented in a study of T cell changes during pregnancy in multiple sclerosis. The V and J ends lost 0 bases and 10 bases respectively, with 9 bases between them. Germline V gene data show CDR1 as SGHVS and CDR2 as FQNEAQ. The CDR3 is made up of 12 amino acids. The assay was immunoSEQ multiplex PCR, and TCRdb's table has in-frame clones only and misses some. Of about 75,000 clones in the sample, approximately 95% are singletons; the top ten hold less than 0.15%. Sequencing was performed on CD4+ T cells from peripheral blood mononuclear cells, taken after pregnancy. The clonotype originates from a female donor with multiple sclerosis, enrolled in a pregnancy study. The chain recombines TRBV7-8 with TRBJ1-2, with unresolved D. The CDR3 bases are TGTGCCAGCAGCTTAGCGCAGGCCGACTACACCTTC. It is translated as CASSLAQADYTF.